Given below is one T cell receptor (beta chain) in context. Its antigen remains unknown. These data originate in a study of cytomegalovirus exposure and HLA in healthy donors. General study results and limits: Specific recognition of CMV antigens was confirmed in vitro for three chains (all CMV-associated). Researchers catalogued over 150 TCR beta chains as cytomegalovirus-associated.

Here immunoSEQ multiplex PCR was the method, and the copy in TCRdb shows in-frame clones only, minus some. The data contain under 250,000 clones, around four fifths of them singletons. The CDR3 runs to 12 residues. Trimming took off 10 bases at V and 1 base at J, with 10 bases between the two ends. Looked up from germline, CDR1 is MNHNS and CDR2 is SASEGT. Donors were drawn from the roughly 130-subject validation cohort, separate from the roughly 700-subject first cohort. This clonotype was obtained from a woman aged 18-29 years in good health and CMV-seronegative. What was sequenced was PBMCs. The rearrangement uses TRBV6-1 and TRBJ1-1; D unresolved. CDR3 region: CATRTENTEAFF. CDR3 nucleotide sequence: TGTGCCACCAGGACCGAGAACACTGAAGCTTTCTTT.